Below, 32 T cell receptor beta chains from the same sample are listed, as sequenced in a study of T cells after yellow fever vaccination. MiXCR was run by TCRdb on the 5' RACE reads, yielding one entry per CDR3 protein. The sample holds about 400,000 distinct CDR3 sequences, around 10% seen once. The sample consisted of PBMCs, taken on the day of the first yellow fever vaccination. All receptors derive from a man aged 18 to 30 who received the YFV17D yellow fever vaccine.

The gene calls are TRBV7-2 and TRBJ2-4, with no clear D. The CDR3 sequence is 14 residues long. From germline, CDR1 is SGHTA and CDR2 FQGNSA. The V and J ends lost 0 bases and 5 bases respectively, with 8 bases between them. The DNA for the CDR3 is TGTGCCAGCAGCTTAGCTGGGGTGGAAAACATTCAGTACTTC. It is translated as CASSLAGVENIQYF.

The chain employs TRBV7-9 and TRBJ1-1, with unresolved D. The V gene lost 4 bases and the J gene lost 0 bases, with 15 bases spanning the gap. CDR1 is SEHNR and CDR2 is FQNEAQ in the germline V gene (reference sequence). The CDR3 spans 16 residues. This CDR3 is CASSSATFHMNTEAFF. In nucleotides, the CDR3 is TGTGCCAGCAGCTCAGCAACCTTTCACATGAACACTGAAGCTTTCTTT.

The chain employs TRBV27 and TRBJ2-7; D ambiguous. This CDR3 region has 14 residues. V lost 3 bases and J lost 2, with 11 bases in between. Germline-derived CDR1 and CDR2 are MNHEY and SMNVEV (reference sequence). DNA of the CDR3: TGTGCCAGCAGTTTGGCAGCATCCCCCTACGAGCAGTACTTC. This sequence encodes CASSLAASPYEQYF.

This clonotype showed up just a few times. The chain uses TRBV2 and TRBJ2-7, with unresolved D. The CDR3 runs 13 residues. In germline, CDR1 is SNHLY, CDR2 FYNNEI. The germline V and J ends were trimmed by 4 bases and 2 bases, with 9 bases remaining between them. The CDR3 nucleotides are TGTGCCAGCAGTGCGGCCAGGACCTACGAGCAGTACTTC. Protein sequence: CASSAARTYEQYF.

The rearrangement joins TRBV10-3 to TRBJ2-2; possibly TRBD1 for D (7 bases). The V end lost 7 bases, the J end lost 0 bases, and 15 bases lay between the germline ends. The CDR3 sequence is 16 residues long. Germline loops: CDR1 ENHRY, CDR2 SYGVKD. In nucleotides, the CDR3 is TGTGCCATCACCGCGGGGACAGATACGAACACCGGGGAGCTGTTTTTT. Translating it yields CAITAGTDTNTGELFF.

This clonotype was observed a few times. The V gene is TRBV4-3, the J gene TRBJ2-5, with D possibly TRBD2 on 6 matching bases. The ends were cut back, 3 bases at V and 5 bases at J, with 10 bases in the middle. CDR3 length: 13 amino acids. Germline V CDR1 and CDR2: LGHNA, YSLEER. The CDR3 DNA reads TGCGCCAGCAGCCAGAGTCGGGGGGAGACCCAGTACTTC. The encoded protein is CASSQSRGETQYF.

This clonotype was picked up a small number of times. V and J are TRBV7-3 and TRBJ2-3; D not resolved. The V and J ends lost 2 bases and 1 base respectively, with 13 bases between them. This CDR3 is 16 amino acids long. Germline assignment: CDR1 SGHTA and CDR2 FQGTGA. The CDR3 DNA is TGTGCCAGCAGCTTAGTGGCGTCGGCGGGCACAGATACGCAGTATTTT. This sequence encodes CASSLVASAGTDTQYF.

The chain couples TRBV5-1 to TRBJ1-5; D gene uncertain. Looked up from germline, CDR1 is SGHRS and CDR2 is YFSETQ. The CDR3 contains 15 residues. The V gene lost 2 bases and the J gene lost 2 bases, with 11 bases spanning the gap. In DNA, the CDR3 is TGCGCCAGCAGCTTAATGTCTGGAGGCAATCAGCCCCAGCATTTT. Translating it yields CASSLMSGGNQPQHF.

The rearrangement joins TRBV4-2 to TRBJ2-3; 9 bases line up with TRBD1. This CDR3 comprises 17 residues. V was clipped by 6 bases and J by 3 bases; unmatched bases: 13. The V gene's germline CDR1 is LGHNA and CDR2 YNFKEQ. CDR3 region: CASSQLNRGQGTDTQYF. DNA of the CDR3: TGTGCCAGCAGTCAATTAAACAGGGGGCAGGGGACAGATACGCAGTATTTT.

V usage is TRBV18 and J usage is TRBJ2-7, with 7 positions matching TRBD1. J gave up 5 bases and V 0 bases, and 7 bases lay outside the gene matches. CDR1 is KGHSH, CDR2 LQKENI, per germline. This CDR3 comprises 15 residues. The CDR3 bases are TGTGCCAGCTCACCACCCTCTGACAGGGCGCACGAGCAGTACTTC. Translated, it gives CASSPPSDRAHEQYF.

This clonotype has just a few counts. CDR3 sequence reads: CASSPGGASFNEQFF. The CDR3 DNA follows: TGTGCCAGCAGCCCCGGGGGGGCCAGTTTCAATGAGCAGTTCTTC. The genes are TRBV7-2 and TRBJ2-1, with 8 bases fitting TRBD2. The CDR3 consists of 15 residues. CDR1 and CDR2 from the germline V gene are SGHTA and FQGNSA. Trimming removed 5 bases from V and 6 bases from J; junction bases left unmatched: 9.

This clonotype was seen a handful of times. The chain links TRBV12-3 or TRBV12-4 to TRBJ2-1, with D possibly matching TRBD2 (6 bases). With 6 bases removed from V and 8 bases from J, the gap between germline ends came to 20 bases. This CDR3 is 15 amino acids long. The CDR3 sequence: CASSPRGWAGHEQFF. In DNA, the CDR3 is TGTGCCAGCAGCCCCCGCGGGTGGGCGGGACATGAGCAGTTCTTC.

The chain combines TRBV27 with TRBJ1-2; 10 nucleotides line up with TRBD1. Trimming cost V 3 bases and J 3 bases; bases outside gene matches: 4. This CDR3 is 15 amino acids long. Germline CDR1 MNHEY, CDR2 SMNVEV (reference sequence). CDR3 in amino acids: CASSLTGTGDYGYTF. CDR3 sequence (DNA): TGTGCCAGCAGTTTGACCGGGACAGGGGACTATGGCTACACCTTC.

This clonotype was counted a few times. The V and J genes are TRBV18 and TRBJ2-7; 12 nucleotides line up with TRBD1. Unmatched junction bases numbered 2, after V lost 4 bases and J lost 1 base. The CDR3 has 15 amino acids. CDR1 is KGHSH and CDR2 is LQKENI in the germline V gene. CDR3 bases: TGTGCCAGCTCACGGGGACAGGGGGCGTCCTACGAGCAGTACTTC. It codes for CASSRGQGASYEQYF.

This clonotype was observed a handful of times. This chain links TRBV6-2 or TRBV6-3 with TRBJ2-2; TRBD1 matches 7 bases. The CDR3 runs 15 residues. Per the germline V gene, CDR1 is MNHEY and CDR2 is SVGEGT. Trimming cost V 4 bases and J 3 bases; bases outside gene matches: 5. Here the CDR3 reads CASSWQGVYTGELFF. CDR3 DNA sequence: TGTGCCAGCAGTTGGCAGGGGGTATACACCGGGGAGCTGTTTTTT.

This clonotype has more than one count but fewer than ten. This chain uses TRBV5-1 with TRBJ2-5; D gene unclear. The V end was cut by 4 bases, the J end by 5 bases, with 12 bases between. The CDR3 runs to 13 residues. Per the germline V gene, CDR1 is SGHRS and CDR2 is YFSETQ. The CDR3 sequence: CASSPLSAETQYF. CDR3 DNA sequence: TGCGCCAGCAGCCCCCTGAGTGCGGAGACCCAGTACTTC.

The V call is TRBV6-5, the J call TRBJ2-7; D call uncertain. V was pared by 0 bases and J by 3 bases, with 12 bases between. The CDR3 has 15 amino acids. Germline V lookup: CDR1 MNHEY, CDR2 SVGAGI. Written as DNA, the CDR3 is TGTGCCAGCAGTTACTCGGCAGGCGAGGACTACGAGCAGTACTTC. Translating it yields CASSYSAGEDYEQYF.

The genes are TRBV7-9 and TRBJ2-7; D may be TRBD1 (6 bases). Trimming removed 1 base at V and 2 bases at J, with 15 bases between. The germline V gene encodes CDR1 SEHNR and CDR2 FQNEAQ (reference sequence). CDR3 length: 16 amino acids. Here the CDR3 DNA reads TGTGCCAGCAGCTTAGAAGTCATGGACAGAGCCTACGAGCAGTACTTC. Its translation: CASSLEVMDRAYEQYF.

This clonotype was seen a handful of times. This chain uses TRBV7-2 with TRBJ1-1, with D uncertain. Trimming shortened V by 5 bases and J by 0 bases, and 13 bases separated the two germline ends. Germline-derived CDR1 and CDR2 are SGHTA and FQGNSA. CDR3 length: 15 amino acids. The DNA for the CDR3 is TGTGCCAGCAGCCTCCAAGGATATTTGAACACTGAAGCTTTCTTT. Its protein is CASSLQGYLNTEAFF.

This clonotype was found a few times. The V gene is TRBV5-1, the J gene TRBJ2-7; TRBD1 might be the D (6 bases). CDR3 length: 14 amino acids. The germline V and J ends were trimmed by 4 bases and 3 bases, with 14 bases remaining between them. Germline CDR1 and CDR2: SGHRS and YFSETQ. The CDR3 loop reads CASSDPDSVYEQYF. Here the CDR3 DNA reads TGCGCCAGCAGCGATCCGGACAGCGTCTACGAGCAGTACTTC.

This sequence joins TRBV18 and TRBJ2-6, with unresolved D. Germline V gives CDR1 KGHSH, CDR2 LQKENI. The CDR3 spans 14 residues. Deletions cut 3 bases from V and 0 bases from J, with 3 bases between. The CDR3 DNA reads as TGTGCCAGCTCACCCGTCTCTGGGGCCAACGTCCTGACTTTC. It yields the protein CASSPVSGANVLTF.

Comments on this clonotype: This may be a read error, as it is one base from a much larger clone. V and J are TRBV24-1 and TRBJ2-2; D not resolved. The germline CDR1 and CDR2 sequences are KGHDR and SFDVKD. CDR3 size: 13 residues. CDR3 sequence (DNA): TGTGCCGCCAGTGAGCCGAACACCGGGGAGCTGTTTTTT. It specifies CAASEPNTGELFF.

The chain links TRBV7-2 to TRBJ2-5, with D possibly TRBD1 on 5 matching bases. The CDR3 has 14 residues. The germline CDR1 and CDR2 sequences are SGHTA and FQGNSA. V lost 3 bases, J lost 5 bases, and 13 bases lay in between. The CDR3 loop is CASSFQGVLETQYF. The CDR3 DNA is TGTGCCAGCAGCTTTCAAGGGGTGCTTGAGACCCAGTACTTC.

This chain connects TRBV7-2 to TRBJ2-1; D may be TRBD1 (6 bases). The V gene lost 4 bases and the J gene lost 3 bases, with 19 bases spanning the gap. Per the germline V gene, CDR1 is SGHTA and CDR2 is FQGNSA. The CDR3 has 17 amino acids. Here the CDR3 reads CASSSPRAKDSYNEQFF. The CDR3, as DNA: TGTGCCAGCAGCTCCCCCCGAGCTAAGGACAGCTACAATGAGCAGTTCTTC.

The CDR3 is CASSQQFSYNEQFF. The CDR3 DNA reads TGCGCCAGCAGCCAACAATTCTCCTACAATGAGCAGTTCTTC. The chain carries TRBV4-1 and TRBJ2-1; the D is unclear. Germline V CDR1 and CDR2: MGHRA, YSYEKL. The ends were cut back, 2 bases at V and 0 bases at J, with 5 bases in the middle. The CDR3 sequence is 14 residues long.

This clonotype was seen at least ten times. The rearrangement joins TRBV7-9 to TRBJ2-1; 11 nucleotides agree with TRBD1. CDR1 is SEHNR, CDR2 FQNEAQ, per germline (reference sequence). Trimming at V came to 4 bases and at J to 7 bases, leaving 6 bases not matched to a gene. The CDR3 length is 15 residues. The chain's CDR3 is CASSWDRGGINEQFF. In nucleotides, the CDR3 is TGTGCCAGCAGCTGGGACAGGGGGGGAATAAATGAGCAGTTCTTC. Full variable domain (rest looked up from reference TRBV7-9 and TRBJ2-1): DTGVSQNPRHKITKRGQNVTFRCDPISEHNRLYWYRQTLGQGPEFLTYFQNEAQLEKSRLLSDRFSAERPKGSFSTLEIQRTEQGDSAMYLCASSWDRGGINEQFFGPGTRLTVL.

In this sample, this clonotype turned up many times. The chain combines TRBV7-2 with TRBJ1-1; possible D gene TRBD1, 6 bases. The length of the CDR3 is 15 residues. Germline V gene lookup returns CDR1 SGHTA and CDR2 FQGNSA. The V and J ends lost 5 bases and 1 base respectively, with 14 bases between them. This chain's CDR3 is CASSLQGPKNTEAFF. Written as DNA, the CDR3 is TGTGCCAGCAGCCTACAGGGACCGAAGAACACTGAAGCTTTCTTT.

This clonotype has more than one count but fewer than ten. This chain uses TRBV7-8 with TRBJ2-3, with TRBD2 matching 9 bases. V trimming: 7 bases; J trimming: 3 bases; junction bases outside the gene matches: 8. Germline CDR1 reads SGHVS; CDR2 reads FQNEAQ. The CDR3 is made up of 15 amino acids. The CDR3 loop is CASNSAGGETDTQYF. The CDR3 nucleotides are TGTGCCAGCAACAGTGCGGGGGGGGAAACAGATACGCAGTATTTT.

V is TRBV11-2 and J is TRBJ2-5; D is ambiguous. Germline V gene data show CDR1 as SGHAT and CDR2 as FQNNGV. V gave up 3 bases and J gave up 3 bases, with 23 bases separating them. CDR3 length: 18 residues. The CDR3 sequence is CASSFFGYISPKEETQYF. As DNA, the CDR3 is TGTGCCAGCAGCTTTTTTGGATACATTTCACCGAAAGAAGAGACCCAGTACTTC.

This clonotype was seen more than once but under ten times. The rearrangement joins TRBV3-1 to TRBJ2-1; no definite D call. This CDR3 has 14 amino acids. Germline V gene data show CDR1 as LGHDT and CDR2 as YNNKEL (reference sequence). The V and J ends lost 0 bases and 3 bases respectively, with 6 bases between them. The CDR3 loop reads CASSQEGSYNEQFF. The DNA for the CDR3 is TGTGCCAGCAGCCAAGAGGGCAGCTACAATGAGCAGTTCTTC.

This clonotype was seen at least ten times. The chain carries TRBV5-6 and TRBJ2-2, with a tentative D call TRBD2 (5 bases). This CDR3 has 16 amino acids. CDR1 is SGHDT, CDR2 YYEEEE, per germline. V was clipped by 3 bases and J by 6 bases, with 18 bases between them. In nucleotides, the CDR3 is TGTGCCAGCAGCTGGATTCTAGCATCTTCGGCCGGGGAGCTGTTTTTT. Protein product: CASSWILASSAGELFF.

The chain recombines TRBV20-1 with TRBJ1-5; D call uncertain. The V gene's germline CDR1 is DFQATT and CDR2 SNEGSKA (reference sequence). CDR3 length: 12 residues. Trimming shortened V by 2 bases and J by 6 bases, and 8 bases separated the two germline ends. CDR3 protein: CSARSGSQPQHF. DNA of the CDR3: TGCAGTGCTAGAAGTGGGAGTCAGCCCCAGCATTTT.